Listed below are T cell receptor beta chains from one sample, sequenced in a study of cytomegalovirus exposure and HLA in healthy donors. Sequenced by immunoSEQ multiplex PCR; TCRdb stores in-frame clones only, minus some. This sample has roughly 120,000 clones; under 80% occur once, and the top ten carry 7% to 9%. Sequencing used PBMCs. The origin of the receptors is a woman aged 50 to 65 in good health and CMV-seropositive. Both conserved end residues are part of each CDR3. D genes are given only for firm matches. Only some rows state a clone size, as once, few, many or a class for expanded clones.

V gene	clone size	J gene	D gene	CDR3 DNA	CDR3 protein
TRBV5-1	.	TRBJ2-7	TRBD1	TGCGCCACCTCAAGGGGACAGGGGACTTACGAGCAGTACTTC	CATSRGQGTYEQYF
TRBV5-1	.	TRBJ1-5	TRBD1	TGCGCCAGCAGCTTGGGACAGGGTGAAAGTCCCCAGCATTTT	CASSLGQGESPQHF
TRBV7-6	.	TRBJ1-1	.	TGTGCCAGCAGCTCCCTAGGGGTAAACACTGAAGCTTTCTTT	CASSSLGVNTEAFF
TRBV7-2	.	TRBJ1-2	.	TGTGCCAGCAGCAGGGGGGGGTCCTATGGCTACACCTTC	CASSRGGSYGYTF
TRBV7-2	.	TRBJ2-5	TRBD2	TGTGCCAGCAGCTTAGGCGGGGGGCCACAAGAGACCCAGTACTTC	CASSLGGGPQETQYF
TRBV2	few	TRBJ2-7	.	TGTGCCAGCAGTGAATCGCTTGTCAGCTCCTACGAGCAGTACTTC	CASSESLVSSYEQYF
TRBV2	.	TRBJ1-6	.	TGTGCCGGTGAAAAGGGGCAGAATAATTCACCCCTCCACTTT	CAGEKGQNNSPLHF
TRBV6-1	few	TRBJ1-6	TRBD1	TGTGCCAGCAGTCTAACGACAGGGGGTTCACCCCTCCACTTT	CASSLTTGGSPLHF
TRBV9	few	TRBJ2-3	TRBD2	TGTGCCAGCAGCCTTACTAGCGGGAGAGGGAGCACAGATACGCAGTATTTT	CASSLTSGRGSTDTQYF
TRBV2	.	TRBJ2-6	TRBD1	TGTGCCAGCAGGCCTCAACCTCTACAGGGGTCGAGCTCTGGGGCCAACGTCCTGACTTTC	CASRPQPLQGSSSGANVLTF
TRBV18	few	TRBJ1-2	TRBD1	TGTGCCAGCTCACCAAACAGGGGGGATTATGGCTACACCTTC	CASSPNRGDYGYTF
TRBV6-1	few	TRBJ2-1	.	TGTGCCAGCAGTGAAGGGACTTCCGTCTACAATGAGCAGTTCTTC	CASSEGTSVYNEQFF
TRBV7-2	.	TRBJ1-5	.	TGTGCCAGCAGCTCAACAGGGCCCAATCAGCCCCAGCATTTT	CASSSTGPNQPQHF
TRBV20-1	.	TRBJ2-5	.	TGCAGTGATGATGGTGGCGAGACCCAGTACTTC	CSDDGGETQYF
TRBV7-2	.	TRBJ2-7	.	TGTGCCAGCAGCCTAGCCCTTAGCTCCTACGAGCAGTACTTC	CASSLALSSYEQYF
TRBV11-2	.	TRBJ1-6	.	TGTGCCAGCAGCTTAGAGGGGCGGAATAATTCACCCCTCCACTTT	CASSLEGRNNSPLHF
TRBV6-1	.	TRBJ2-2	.	TGTGCCAGCAGTGGCCAACTAGAGGCCCGAACCGGGGAGCTGTTTTTT	CASSGQLEARTGELFF
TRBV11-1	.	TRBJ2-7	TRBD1	TGTGCCAGCAGCTTAGACAGGGGAAGCTACGAGCAGTACTTC	CASSLDRGSYEQYF
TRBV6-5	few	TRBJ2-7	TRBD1	TGTGCCAGCAGCATCGGACAGGGCTCCTACGAGCAGTACTTC	CASSIGQGSYEQYF
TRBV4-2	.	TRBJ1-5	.	TGTGCCAGCACCGGACAGTATAATAGCAATCAGCCCCAGCATTTT	CASTGQYNSNQPQHF